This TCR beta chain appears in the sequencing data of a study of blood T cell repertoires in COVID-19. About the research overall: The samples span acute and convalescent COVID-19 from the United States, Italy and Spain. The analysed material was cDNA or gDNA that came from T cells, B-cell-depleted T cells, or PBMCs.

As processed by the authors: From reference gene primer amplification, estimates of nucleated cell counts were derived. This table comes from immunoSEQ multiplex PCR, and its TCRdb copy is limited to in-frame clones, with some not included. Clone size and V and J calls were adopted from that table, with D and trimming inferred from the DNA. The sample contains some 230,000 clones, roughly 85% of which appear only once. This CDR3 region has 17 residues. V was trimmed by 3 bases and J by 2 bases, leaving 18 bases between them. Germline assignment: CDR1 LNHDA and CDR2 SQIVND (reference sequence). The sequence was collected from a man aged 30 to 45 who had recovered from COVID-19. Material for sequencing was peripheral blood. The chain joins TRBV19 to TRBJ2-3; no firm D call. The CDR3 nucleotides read TGTGCCAGTAGTATTGCCCGGAGCTCCTTCCACACAGATACGCAGTATTTT. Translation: CASSIARSSFHTDTQYF.